Below, one T cell receptor beta chain is given with its context. Its antigen is unknown. Base qualities are not recorded, but no much larger clone differs from it by a single base. The entry originates in a study of spatial heterogeneity in lung cancer (dated by TCRdb to the late 2010s). Regarding the research as a whole: Beta-chain transcripts were consistently detected in greater numbers than alpha-chain transcripts, which likely reflects a higher abundance of beta-chain transcripts. At surgery, both alpha and beta chains were TCR-sequenced in 220 tumor regions, about 61 matched nontumor lung samples and 56 PBMC samples. TCR repertoire features were related to nonsynonymous mutation counts determined by whole-exome sequencing of tumor tissue. The study quantitatively compared TCR alpha and beta repertoires across multiple tumor regions, matched nontumor lung and blood in non-small cell lung cancer. In the raw uncorrected reads, each unique combination of TCR and UMI appeared more than ten times on average. On the study overall, not on this receptor specifically: Ubiquitous expanded tumor TCRs were detected in blood more often at tumor resection than at routine follow-up. Additional single-cell paired TCR alpha and beta sequencing was considered necessary to confirm, at a functional level, the hypothesis that regional TCRs recognize regional mutations.

The library relied on 5' RACE. The instrument was a NextSeq 500. The TCR library protocol attached a unique molecular identifier to each TCR cDNA molecule to allow correction of PCR and sequencing errors. Turning to the authors' computational methods: TCR identification, UMI-based error correction and CDR3 extraction were all carried out with Decombinator tools. TCRs above a frequency of 2 per 1,000, corresponding to the top 1% of the tumor frequency distribution, were defined as expanded. Renyi diversity was computed with the R vegan package after each repertoire had been subsampled 100 times to 5,000 TCRs. CDR3 similarity networks were built from amino acid triplet string-kernel similarity, connecting CDR3s with pairwise similarity above 0.82. TCRdb cleaned the public reads at Q25 with fastp, built clones with MiXCR and kept in-frame beta chains. Identical CDR3 protein sequences are pooled into one entry, listed with their most common genes and DNA. These V and J calls originate from TCRdb's pipeline instead of the authors' own analysis. This sample lists about 48,000 distinct CDR3 sequences; under 6% were detected once. More than 9.5% of the sample is taken by the ten largest.

This specimen's time point label, per the study, means: sample taken at primary tumor resection. Whole RNA extracted from tumor and nontumor lung tissue, or from cryopreserved PBMC samples, was used for TCR sequencing without cell sorting. Donors were 70 or so patients with early-stage, untreated non-small cell lung cancer from the lung TRACERx cohort. A patient was chosen for TCR sequencing only when enough RNA was available from at least two tumor regions. V and J are trimmed by 4 bases and 4 bases, and the gene matches miss 2 bases of the junction. Inclusive of the bounding cysteine and phenylalanine, the CDR3 is 13 residues long. CDR3 DNA only is kept here, 39 bases in frame from base 1. The germline V gene encodes CDR1 SGHKS and CDR2 YYEKEE (reference sequence).

The material was PBMCs, obtained at surgery. This receptor was obtained from a male donor with early-stage non-small cell lung cancer. The V and J genes are TRBV5-5 and TRBJ2-5; the central 9 bases match TRBD2. Here is the DNA: TGTGCCAGCAGCGTGACTAGCGGAGAGACCCAGTACTTC. This translates into CASSVTSGETQYF.